This T cell receptor (beta chain) was found in a study of T cell responses to AZD1222 COVID-19 vaccine. General study points: Recipients of AZD1222 seropositive at baseline numbered only 5 or 6. Among vaccine-associated CD4 TCRs, coverage spanned spike, with dominance at 160-218 and 743-854.

The V gene's germline CDR1 is GTSNPN and CDR2 SVGIG (reference sequence). V was shortened by 8 bases and J by 0 bases, with 10 bases between the two germline ends. There are 12 residues in the CDR3. As concerns this clone: The antigen remains unidentified.

Sequencing used immunoSEQ multiplex PCR; TCRdb keeps in-frame clones, though not all of them. The sample includes 150,000 or so clones, around 90% seen only once; the top ten take about 5.9%. The study pooled second doses at about 4 or about 12 weeks. The sequencing here drew on peripheral blood, taken 28 days after the second AZD1222 dose. The sequence was collected from an adult who received the AZD1222 COVID-19 vaccine. The chain recombines TRBV30 with TRBJ2-5; D perhaps matches TRBD2 (6 bases). CDR3: CAGRDYQETQYF. The DNA for the CDR3 is TGTGCCGGGCGGGATTACCAAGAGACCCAGTACTTC.